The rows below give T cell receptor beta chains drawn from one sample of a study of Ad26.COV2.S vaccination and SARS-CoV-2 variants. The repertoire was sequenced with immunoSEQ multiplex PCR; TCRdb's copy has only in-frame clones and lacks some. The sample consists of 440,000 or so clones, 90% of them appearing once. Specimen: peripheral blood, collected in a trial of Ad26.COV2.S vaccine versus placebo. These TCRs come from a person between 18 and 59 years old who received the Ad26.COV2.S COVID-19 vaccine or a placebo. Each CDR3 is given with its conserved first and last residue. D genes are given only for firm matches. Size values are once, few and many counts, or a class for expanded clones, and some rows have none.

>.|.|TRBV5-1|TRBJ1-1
CASSLNGGLNTEAFF
TGCGCCAGCAGCTTGAATGGGGGACTGAACACTGAAGCTTTCTTT
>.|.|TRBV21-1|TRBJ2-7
CASSKDRASYEQYF
TGTGCCAGCAGCAAAGACAGGGCCTCCTACGAGCAGTACTTC
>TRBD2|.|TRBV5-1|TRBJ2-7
CASSGGLAGNYEQYF
TGCGCCAGCAGCGGGGGACTAGCGGGGAACTACGAGCAGTACTTC
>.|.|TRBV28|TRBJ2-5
CASSFFGQGQETQYF
TGTGCCAGCAGTTTTTTTGGTCAGGGCCAAGAGACCCAGTACTTC
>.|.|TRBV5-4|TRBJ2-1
CASSLGSRGSYNEQFF
TGTGCCAGCAGCCTTGGGTCCAGGGGTTCCTACAATGAGCAGTTCTTC
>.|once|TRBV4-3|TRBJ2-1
CASSQALGGSYNEQFF
TGCGCCAGCAGCCAAGCCCTCGGCGGGTCCTACAATGAGCAGTTCTTC
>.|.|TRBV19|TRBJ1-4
CASSMTRGGEKLFF
TGTGCCAGTAGTATGACCAGGGGAGGTGAAAAACTGTTTTTT
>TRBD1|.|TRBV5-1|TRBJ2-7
CASSGVLTGLGVNSYEQYF
TGCGCCAGCAGCGGGGTACTGACAGGGTTGGGAGTGAACTCCTACGAGCAGTACTTC
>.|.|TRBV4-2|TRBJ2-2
CASSQYSSASGELFF
TGTGCCAGCAGCCAATATAGCAGTGCCTCCGGGGAGCTGTTTTTT
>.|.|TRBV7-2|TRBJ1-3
CASSLRYPSGNTIYF
TGTGCCAGCAGCTTAAGGTATCCCTCTGGAAACACCATATATTTT